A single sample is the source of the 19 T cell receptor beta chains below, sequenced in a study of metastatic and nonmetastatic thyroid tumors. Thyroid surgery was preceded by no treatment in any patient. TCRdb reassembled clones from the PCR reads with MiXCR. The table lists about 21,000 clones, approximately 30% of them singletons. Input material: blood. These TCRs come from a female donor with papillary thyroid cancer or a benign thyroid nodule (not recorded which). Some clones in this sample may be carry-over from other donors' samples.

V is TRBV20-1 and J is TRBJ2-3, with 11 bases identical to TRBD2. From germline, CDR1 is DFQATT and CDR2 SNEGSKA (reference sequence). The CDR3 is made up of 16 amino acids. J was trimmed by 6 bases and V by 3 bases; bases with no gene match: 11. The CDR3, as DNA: TGCAGTGCTAGCCCGGGGGGACTAGCGGCTTTCGATACGCAGTATTTT. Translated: CSASPGGLAAFDTQYF.

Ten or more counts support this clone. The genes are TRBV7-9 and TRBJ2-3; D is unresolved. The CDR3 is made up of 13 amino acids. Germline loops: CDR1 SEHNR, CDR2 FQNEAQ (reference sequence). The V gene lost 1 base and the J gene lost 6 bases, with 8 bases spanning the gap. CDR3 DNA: TGTGCCAGCAGCTTAGGAGGTTTTGATACGCAGTATTTT. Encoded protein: CASSLGGFDTQYF.

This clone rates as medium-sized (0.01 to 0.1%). The chain's CDR3 is CASSQDAFWETQYF. The CDR3 region has the DNA TGCGCCAGCAGCCAAGACGCCTTTTGGGAGACCCAGTACTTC. The chain couples TRBV4-1 to TRBJ2-5; D remains unclear. Looked up from germline, CDR1 is MGHRA and CDR2 is YSYEKL. CDR3 length: 14 residues. V gave up 0 bases and J gave up 5 bases, with 10 bases separating them.

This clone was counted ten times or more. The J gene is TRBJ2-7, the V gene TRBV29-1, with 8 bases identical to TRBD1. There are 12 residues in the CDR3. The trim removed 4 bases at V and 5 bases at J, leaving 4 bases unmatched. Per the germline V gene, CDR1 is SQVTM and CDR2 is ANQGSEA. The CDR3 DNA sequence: TGCAGCGTTGGACAGGGGAGAAACGAGCAGTACTTC. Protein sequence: CSVGQGRNEQYF.

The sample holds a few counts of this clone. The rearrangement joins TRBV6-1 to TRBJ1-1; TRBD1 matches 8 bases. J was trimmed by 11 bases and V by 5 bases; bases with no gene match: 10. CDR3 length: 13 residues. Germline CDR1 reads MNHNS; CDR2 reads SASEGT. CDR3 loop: CASSTPETGDAFF. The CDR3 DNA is TGTGCCAGCAGTACCCCCGAGACAGGGGATGCTTTCTTT.

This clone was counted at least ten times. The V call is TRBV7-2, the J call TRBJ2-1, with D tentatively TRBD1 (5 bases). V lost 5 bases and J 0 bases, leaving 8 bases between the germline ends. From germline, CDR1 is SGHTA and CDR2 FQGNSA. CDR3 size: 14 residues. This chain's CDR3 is CASSQDSSYNEQFF. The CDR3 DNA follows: TGTGCCAGCAGCCAAGACAGCTCCTACAATGAGCAGTTCTTC. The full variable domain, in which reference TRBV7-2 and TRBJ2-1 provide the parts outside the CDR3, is GAGVSQSPSNKVTEKGKDVELRCDPISGHTALYWYRQSLGQGLEFLIYFQGNSAPDKSGLPSDRFSAERTGGSVSTLTIQRTQQEDSAVYLCASSQDSSYNEQFFGPGTRLTVL.

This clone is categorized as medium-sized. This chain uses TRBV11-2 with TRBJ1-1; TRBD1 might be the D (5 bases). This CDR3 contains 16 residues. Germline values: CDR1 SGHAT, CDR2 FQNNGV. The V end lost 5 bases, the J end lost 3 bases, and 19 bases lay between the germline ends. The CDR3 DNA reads TGTGCCAGCAGCCCCCTCCCATGGGACCCTTACACTGAAGCTTTCTTT. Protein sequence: CASSPLPWDPYTEAFF.

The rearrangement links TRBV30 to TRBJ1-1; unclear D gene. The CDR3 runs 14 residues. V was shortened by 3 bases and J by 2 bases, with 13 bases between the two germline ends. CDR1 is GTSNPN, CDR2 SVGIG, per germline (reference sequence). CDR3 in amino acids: CAWRRDQVNTEAFF. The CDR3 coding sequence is TGTGCCTGGAGGAGAGATCAAGTAAACACTGAAGCTTTCTTT.

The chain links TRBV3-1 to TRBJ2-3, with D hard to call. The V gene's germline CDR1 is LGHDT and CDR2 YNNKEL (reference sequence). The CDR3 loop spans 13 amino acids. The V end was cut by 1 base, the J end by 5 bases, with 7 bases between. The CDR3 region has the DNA TGTGCCAGCAGCCAAGCAGTTGGAGATACGCAGTATTTT. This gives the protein CASSQAVGDTQYF.

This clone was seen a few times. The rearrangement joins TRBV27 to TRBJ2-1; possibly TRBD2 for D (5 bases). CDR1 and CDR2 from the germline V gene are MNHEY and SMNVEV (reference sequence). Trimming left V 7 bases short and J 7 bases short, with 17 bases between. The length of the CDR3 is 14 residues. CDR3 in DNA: TGTGCCAGCACCCTGAGAGGGCCTAGGAATGAGCAGTTCTTC. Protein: CASTLRGPRNEQFF.

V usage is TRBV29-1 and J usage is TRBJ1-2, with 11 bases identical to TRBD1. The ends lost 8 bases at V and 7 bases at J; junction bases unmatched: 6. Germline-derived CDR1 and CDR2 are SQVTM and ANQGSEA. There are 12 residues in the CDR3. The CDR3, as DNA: TGCAGCTCAAGGACAGGGGGCTTTGGCTACACCTTC. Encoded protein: CSSRTGGFGYTF. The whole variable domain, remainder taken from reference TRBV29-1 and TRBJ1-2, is SAVISQKPSRDICQRGTSLTIQCQVDSQVTMMFWYRQQPGQSLTLIATANQGSEATYESGFVIDKFPISRPNLTFSTLTVSNMSPEDSSIYLCSSRTGGFGYTFGSGTRLTVV.

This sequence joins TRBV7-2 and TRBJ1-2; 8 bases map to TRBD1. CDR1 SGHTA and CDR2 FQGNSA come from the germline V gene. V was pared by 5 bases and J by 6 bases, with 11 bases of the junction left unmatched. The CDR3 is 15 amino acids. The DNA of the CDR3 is TGTGCCAGCAGCCCCCGGACAGGGTCGAGTGATGGCTACACCTTC. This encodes CASSPRTGSSDGYTF.

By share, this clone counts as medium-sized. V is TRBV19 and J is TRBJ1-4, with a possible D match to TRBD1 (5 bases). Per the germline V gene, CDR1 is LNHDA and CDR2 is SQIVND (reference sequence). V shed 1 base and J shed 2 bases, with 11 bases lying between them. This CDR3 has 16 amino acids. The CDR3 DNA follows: TGTGCCAGTAGTATAGGAGGCGGGGCGACTAATGAAAAACTGTTTTTT. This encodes CASSIGGGATNEKLFF.

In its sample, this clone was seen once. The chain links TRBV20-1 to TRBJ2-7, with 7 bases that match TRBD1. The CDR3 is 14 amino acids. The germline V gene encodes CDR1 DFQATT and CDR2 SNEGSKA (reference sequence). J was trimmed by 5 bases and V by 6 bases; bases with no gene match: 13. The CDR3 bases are TGCAGTGCCGGGGCCGGGAAGGGGGCCGACGAGCAGTACTTC. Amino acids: CSAGAGKGADEQYF.

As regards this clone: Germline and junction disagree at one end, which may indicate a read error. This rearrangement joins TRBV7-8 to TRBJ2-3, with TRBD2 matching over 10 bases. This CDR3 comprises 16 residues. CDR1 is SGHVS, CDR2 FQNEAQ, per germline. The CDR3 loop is CASSRNSGGSTDKQYF. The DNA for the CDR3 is TGTGCCAGCTCCCGCAATAGCGGGGGGTCCACAGATAAGCAGTATTTT.

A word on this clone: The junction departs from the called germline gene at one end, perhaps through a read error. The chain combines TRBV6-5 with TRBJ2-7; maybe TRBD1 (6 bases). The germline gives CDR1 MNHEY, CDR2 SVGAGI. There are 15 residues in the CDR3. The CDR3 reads CASSYSSRGSYDQYF. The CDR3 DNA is TGTGCCAGCAGTTACTCTTCCAGGGGAAGCTACGATCAGTACTTC.

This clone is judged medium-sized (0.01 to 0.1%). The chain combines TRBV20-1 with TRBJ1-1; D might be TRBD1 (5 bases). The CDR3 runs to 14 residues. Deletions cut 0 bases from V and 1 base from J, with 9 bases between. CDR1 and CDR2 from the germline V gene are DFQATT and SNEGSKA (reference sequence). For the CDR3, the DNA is TGCAGTGCTAGAGATCTGCAGGGGAACACTGAAGCTTTCTTT. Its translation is CSARDLQGNTEAFF.

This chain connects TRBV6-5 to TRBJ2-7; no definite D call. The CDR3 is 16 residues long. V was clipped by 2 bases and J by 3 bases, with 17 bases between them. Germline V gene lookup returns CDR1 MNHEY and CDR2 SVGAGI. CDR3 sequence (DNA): TGTGCCAGCAGTTACGAAGCTTTTGACCCCCACTACGAGCAGTACTTC. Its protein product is CASSYEAFDPHYEQYF.

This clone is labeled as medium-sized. The CDR3 nucleotides read TGTGCCAGTAGTATGTCGCGACAGAAAAACACTGAAGCTTTCTTT. This codes for CASSMSRQKNTEAFF. The chain employs TRBV19 and TRBJ1-1; D possibly corresponds to TRBD1 (5 bases). Germline V gene data show CDR1 as LNHDA and CDR2 as SQIVND (reference sequence). V was shortened by 3 bases and J by 2 bases, with 13 bases between the two germline ends. There are 15 residues in the CDR3.